This record concerns one TCR beta chain sequence. Its antigen is not identified. The donors belonged to the approximately 130-subject validation cohort, separate from the 666-subject first cohort. CDR1 and CDR2 from the germline V gene are SGHRS and YFSETQ. The ends lost 6 bases at V and 8 bases at J; junction bases unmatched: 9. The CDR3 contains 14 residues. This entry comes from a study of cytomegalovirus exposure and HLA in healthy donors. At the level of the study: Later, an analysis reported that the approximately 120 validation repertoires had used the same platform as the 500 to 800 first-cohort repertoires.

Only in-frame clones appear in the TCRdb table, and some are missing; sequencing was by immunoSEQ multiplex PCR. The sample records around 70,000 clones, 85% to 95% being singletons. Study-level findings and limits: Subsequent analysis found a tendency for first-cohort TCR clusters to co-occur within the 120 or so validation repertoires. Cytomegalovirus-associated status was assigned to 150 or so TCR beta chains.

This clonotype was sampled from a man aged 18 to 29 in good health and CMV-seronegative. The sequenced sample consisted of PBMCs. V usage is TRBV5-1 and J usage is TRBJ2-3; TRBD1 aligns across 10 bases. Here the CDR3 DNA reads TGCGCCAGCAAACCGGGACAGGGGTCGGGTACGCAGTATTTT. It specifies CASKPGQGSGTQYF.